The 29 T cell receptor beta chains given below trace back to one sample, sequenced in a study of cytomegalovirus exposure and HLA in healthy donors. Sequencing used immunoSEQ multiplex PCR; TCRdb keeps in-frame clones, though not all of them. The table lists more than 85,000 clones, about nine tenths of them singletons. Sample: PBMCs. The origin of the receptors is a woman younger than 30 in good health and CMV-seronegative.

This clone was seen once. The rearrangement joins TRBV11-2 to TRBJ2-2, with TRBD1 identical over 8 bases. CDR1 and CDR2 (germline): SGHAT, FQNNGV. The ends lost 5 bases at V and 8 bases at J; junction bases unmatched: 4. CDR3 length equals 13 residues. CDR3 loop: CASSNTGGGELFF. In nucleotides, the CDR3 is TGTGCCAGCAGCAACACAGGGGGAGGGGAGCTGTTTTTT.

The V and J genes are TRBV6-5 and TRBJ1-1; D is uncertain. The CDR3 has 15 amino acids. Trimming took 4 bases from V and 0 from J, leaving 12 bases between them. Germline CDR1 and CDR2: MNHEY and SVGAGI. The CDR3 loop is CASSLVQMLNTEAFF. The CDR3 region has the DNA TGTGCCAGCAGTTTGGTACAGATGTTGAACACTGAAGCTTTCTTT.

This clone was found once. The CDR3 DNA follows: TGTGCCAGCAGCTCGGGCAGGGAAGATACGCAGTATTTT. As protein: CASSSGREDTQYF. This chain joins TRBV5-4 and TRBJ2-3; D may be TRBD1 (5 bases). Germline values: CDR1 SGHNT, CDR2 YYREEE (reference sequence). The CDR3 loop spans 13 amino acids. With 3 bases removed from V and 5 bases from J, the gap between germline ends came to 10 bases. The variable domain in full, completed from reference TRBV5-4 and TRBJ2-3, reads ETGVTQSPTHLIKTRGQQVTLRCSSQSGHNTVSWYQQALGQGPQFIFQYYREEENGRGNFPPRFSGLQFPNYSSELNVNALELDDSALYLCASSSGREDTQYFGPGTRLTVL.

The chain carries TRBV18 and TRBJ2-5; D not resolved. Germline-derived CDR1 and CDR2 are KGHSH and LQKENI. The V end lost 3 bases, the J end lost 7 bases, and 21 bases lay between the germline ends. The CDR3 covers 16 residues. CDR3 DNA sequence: TGTGCCAGCTCACCGAAGCCCTTCTATGGTGGCGGGACCCAGTACTTC. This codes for CASSPKPFYGGGTQYF. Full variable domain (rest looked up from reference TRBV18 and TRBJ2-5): NAGVMQNPRHLVRRRGQEARLRCSPMKGHSHVYWYRQLPEEGLKFMVYLQKENIIDESGMPKERFSAEFPKEGPSILRIQQVVRGDSAAYFCASSPKPFYGGGTQYFGPGTRLLVL.

The CDR3 DNA reads as TGCGCCAGCAGTGGGGGGGTGTGGGGGAACACTGAAGCTTTCTTT. Amino acid sequence: CASSGGVWGNTEAFF. The V call is TRBV5-1, the J call TRBJ1-1, with a weak D call TRBD1 (5 bases). The V end was cut by 5 bases, the J end by 1 base, with 15 bases between. Germline V lookup: CDR1 SGHRS, CDR2 YFSETQ. This CDR3 is 15 amino acids long.

CDR3 amino acids: CASTRDRGETQYF. DNA for the CDR3: TGTGCCAGCACCCGAGACAGGGGGGAGACCCAGTACTTC. The rearrangement links TRBV7-9 to TRBJ2-5, with TRBD1 identical over 9 bases. This CDR3 spans 13 amino acids. V trimming: 7 bases; J trimming: 5 bases; junction bases outside the gene matches: 5. Germline CDR1 is SEHNR and CDR2 is FQNEAQ (reference sequence).

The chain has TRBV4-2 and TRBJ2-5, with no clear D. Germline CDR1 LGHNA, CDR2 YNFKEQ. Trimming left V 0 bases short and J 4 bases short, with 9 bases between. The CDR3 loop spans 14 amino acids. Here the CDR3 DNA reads TGTGCCAGCAGCCAAGACCCTAACGTAGAGACCCAGTACTTC. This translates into CASSQDPNVETQYF.

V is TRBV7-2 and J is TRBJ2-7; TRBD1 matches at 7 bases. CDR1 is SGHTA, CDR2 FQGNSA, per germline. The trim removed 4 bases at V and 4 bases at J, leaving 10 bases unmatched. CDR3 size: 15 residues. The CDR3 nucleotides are TGTGCCAGCAGCTACTTGGACAGGCAAGGGTACGAGCAGTACTTC. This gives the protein CASSYLDRQGYEQYF. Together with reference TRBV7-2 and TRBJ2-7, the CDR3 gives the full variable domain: GAGVSQSPSNKVTEKGKDVELRCDPISGHTALYWYRQSLGQGLEFLIYFQGNSAPDKSGLPSDRFSAERTGGSVSTLTIQRTQQEDSAVYLCASSYLDRQGYEQYFGPGTRLTVT.

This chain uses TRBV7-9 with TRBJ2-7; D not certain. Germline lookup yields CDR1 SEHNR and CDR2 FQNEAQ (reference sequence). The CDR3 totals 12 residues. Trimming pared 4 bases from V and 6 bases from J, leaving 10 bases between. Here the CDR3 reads CASSSVVSEQYF. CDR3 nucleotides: TGTGCCAGCAGCTCCGTAGTTTCCGAGCAGTACTTC.

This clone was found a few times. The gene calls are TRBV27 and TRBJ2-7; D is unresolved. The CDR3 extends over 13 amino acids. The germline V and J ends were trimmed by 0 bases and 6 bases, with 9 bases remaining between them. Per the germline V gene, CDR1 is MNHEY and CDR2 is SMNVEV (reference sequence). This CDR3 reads CASSLSVGSEQYF. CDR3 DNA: TGTGCCAGCAGTTTATCTGTTGGTAGCGAGCAGTACTTC.

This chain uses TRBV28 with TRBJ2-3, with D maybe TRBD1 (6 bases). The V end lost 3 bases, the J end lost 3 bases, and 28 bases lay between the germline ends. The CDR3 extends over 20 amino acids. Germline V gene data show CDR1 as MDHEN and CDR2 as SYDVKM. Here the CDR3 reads CASSFLGGSQGSVWTDTQYF. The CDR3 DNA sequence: TGTGCCAGCAGTTTCCTCGGCGGGTCACAGGGCTCGGTTTGGACAGATACGCAGTATTTT.

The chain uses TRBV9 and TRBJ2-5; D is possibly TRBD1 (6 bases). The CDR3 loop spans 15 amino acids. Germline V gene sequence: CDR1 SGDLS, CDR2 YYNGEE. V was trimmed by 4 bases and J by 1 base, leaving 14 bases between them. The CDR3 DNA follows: TGTGCCAGCAGCCCCCGGGACACCCGCCAAGAGACCCAGTACTTC. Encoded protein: CASSPRDTRQETQYF.

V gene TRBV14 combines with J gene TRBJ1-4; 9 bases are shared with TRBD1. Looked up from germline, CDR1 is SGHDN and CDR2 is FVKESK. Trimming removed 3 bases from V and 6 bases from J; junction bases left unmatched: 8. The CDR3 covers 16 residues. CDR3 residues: CASSHRLGTGHEKLFF. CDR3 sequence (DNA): TGTGCCAGCAGCCACCGCCTTGGGACAGGGCATGAAAAACTGTTTTTT. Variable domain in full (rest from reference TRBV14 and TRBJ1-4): EAGVTQFPSHSVIEKGQTVTLRCDPISGHDNLYWYRRVMGKEIKFLLHFVKESKQDESGMPNNRFLAERTGGTYSTLKVQPAELEDSGVYFCASSHRLGTGHEKLFFGSGTQLSVL.

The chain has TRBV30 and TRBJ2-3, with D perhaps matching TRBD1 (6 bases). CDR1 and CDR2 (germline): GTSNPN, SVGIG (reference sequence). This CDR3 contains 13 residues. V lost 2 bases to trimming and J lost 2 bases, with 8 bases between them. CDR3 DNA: TGTGCCTGGAGTCGGACAGACACAGATACGCAGTATTTT. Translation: CAWSRTDTDTQYF.

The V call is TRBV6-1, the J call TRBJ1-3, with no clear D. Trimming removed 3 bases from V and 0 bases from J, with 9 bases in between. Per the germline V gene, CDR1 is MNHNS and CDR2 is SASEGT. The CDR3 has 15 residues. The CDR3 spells CASSDRPLSGNTIYF. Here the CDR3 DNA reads TGTGCCAGCAGTGACAGGCCTCTCTCTGGAAACACCATATATTTT.

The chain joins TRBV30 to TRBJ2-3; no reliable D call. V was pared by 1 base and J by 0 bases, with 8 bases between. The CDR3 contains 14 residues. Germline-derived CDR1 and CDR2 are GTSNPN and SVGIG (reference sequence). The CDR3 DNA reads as TGTGCCTGGAGTGGGGTCGGGAGCACAGATACGCAGTATTTT. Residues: CAWSGVGSTDTQYF. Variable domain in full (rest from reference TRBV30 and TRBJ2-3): SQTIHQWPATLVQPVGSPLSLECTVEGTSNPNLYWYRQAAGRGLQLLFYSVGIGQISSEVPQNLSASRPQDRQFILSSKKLLLSDSGFYLCAWSGVGSTDTQYFGPGTRLTVL.

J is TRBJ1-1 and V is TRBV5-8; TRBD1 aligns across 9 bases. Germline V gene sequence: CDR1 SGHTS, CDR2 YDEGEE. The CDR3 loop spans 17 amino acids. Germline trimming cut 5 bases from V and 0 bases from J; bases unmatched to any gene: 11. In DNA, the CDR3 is TGTGCCAGCAGAAACAGGGGGCTCCTAGCCATGAACACTGAAGCTTTCTTT. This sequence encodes CASRNRGLLAMNTEAFF.

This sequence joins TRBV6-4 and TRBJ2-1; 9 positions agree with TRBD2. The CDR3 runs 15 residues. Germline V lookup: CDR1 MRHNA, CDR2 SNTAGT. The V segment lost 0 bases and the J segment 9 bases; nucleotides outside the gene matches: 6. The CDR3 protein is CASSDSISGSGEQFF. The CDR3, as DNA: TGTGCCAGCAGTGACTCGATTAGCGGGAGTGGTGAGCAGTTCTTC.

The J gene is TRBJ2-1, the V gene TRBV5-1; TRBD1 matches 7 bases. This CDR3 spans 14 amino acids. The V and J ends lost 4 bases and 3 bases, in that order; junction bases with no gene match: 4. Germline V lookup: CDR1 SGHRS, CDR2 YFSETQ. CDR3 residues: CASSLGTVYNEQFF. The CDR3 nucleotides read TGCGCCAGCAGCCTAGGGACAGTCTACAATGAGCAGTTCTTC. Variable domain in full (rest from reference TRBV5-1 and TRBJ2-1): KAGVTQTPRYLIKTRGQQVTLSCSPISGHRSVSWYQQTPGQGLQFLFEYFSETQRNKGNFPGRFSGRQFSNSRSEMNVSTLELGDSALYLCASSLGTVYNEQFFGPGTRLTVL.

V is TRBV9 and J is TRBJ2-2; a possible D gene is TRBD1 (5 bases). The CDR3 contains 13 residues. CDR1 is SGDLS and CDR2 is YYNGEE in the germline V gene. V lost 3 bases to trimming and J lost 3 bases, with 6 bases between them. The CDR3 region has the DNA TGTGCCAGCAGCGGGACACACACCGGGGAGCTGTTTTTT. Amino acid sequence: CASSGTHTGELFF.

The CDR3: CASSQERTSGGTDTQYF. The CDR3 region has the DNA TGCGCCAGCAGCCAAGAGAGGACTAGCGGAGGCACAGATACGCAGTATTTT. V and J are TRBV4-3 and TRBJ2-3, with 10 bases lining up with TRBD2. Germline-derived CDR1 and CDR2 are LGHNA and YSLEER. Trimming took 0 bases from V and 1 from J; bases not matched to a gene: 4. The CDR3 is 17 residues long.

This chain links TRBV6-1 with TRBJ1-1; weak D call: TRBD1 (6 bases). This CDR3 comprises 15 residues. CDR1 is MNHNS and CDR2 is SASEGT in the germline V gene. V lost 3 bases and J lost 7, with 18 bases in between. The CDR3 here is CASSEGGGRFNEAFF. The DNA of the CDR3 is TGTGCCAGCAGTGAGGGTGGGGGCAGATTTAATGAAGCTTTCTTT.

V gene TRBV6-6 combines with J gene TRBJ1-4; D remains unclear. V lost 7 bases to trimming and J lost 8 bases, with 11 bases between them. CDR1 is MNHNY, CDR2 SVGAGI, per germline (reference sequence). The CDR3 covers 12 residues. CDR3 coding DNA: TGTGCCAGCAACGGAAGGGAGGAAAAACTGTTTTTT. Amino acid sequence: CASNGREEKLFF.

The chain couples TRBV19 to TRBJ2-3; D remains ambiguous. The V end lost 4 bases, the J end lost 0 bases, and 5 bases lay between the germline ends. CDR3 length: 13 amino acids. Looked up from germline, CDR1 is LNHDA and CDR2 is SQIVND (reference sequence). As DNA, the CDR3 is TGTGCCAGTAGTACCCCTAGCACAGATACGCAGTATTTT. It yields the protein CASSTPSTDTQYF.

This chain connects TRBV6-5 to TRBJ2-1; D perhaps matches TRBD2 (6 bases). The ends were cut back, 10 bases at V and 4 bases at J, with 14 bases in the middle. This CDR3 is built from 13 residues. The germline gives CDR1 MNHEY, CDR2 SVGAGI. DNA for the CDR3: TGTGCCACTAGCCGGGACTCATACAATGAGCAGTTCTTC. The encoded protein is CATSRDSYNEQFF.

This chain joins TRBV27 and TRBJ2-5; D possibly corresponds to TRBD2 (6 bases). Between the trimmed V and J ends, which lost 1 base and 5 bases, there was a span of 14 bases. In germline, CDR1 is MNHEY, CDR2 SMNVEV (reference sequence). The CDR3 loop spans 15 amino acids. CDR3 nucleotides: TGTGCCAGCAGTTTATGGGCCGGGGGTATGGAGACCCAGTACTTC. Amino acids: CASSLWAGGMETQYF.

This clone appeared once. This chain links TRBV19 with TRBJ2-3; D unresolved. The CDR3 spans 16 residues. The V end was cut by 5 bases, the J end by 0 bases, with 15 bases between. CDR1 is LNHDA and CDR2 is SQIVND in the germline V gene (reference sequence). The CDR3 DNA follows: TGTGCCAGTAGTCCATACAGAGATTCTAGCACAGATACGCAGTATTTT. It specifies CASSPYRDSSTDTQYF.

The CDR3 spells CASSGPGGGELFF. The CDR3 DNA follows: TGTGCCAGCAGCGGACCCGGGGGCGGGGAGCTGTTTTTT. The chain recombines TRBV9 with TRBJ2-2, with a possible D match to TRBD2 (6 bases). CDR3 length: 13 residues. Germline CDR1 is SGDLS and CDR2 is YYNGEE. Trimming cost V 3 bases and J 7 bases, with 10 bases left between them.

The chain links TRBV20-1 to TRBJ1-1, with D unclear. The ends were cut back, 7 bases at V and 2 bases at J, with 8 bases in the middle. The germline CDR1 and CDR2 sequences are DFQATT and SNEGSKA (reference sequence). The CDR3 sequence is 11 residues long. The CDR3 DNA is TGCAGTGGCGGGGTAAACACTGAAGCTTTCTTT. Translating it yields CSGGVNTEAFF.